Following are 13 T cell receptor beta chains from one sample sequenced in a study of T cell changes during pregnancy in multiple sclerosis. Profiling relied on immunoSEQ multiplex PCR, and the TCRdb table lists in-frame clones only, not all of them. This repertoire shows under 110,000 clones, 75% to 95% found once; its top ten account for approximately 1.5%. Specimen: peripheral blood, collected before pregnancy. These receptors all come from a female donor with multiple sclerosis, enrolled in a pregnancy study.

J is TRBJ1-2 and V is TRBV14, with D possibly matching TRBD1 (5 bases). The CDR3 extends over 14 amino acids. V lost 4 bases to trimming and J lost 5 bases, with 14 bases between them. Germline CDR1 SGHDN, CDR2 FVKESK. The CDR3 DNA reads TGTGCCAGCAGCCTATTGGGCTCAGGGTATGGCTACACCTTC. Amino acids: CASSLLGSGYGYTF.

This clone has only a few counts. The chain uses TRBV6-6 and TRBJ1-5; the D gene is possibly TRBD1 (6 bases). This CDR3 region has 13 residues. Germline CDR1 reads MNHNY; CDR2 reads SVGAGI (reference sequence). Trimming removed 6 bases at V and 5 bases at J, with 11 bases between. CDR3 sequence (DNA): TGTGCCAGCAGCCGGGACACTTATCAGCCCCAGCATTTT. This encodes CASSRDTYQPQHF.

CDR3 loop: CASSFTGLAGIKDTQYF. The CDR3 DNA is TGTGCCAGCAGCTTTACGGGACTAGCGGGAATTAAAGATACGCAGTATTTT. The chain combines TRBV7-9 with TRBJ2-3; 13 bases map to TRBD2. CDR1 is SEHNR, CDR2 FQNEAQ, per germline (reference sequence). The CDR3 extends over 17 amino acids. V was clipped by 3 bases and J by 5 bases; unmatched bases: 8.

The chain has TRBV7-2 and TRBJ1-6; 7 nucleotides agree with TRBD1. Germline V gene sequence: CDR1 SGHTA, CDR2 FQGNSA. The V and J ends lost 0 bases and 8 bases, in that order; junction bases with no gene match: 7. This CDR3 spans 16 amino acids. The CDR3 here is CASSLAGTVYYSPLHF. For the CDR3, the DNA is TGTGCCAGCAGCTTAGCGGGGACAGTATACTATTCACCCCTCCACTTT. The whole variable domain, filled in from reference TRBV7-2 and TRBJ1-6, reads GAGVSQSPSNKVTEKGKDVELRCDPISGHTALYWYRQSLGQGLEFLIYFQGNSAPDKSGLPSDRFSAERTGGSVSTLTIQRTQQEDSAVYLCASSLAGTVYYSPLHFGNGTRLTVT.

This chain connects TRBV15 to TRBJ1-1, with a weak D call TRBD1 (5 bases). Germline-derived CDR1 and CDR2 are LNHNV and YYDKDF (reference sequence). This CDR3 spans 13 amino acids. Trimming pared 0 bases from V and 11 bases from J, leaving 13 bases between. CDR3 sequence reads: CATSREGAQTAFF. As DNA, the CDR3 is TGTGCCACCAGCAGAGAAGGGGCCCAGACGGCTTTCTTT.

The gene calls are TRBV7-9 and TRBJ2-5; 12 bases are a match to TRBD2. The CDR3 is 15 residues long. The V gene's germline CDR1 is SEHNR and CDR2 FQNEAQ (reference sequence). The J segment lost 2 bases and the V segment lost 3 bases, leaving 1 base of the junction unmatched. Written as DNA, the CDR3 is TGTGCCAGCAGCTTGCTAGCGGGGGGGCAAGAGACCCAGTACTTC. Protein: CASSLLAGGQETQYF. The full variable domain, with the rest looked up from reference TRBV7-9 and TRBJ2-5, is DTGVSQNPRHKITKRGQNVTFRCDPISEHNRLYWYRQTLGQGPEFLTYFQNEAQLEKSRLLSDRFSAERPKGSFSTLEIQRTEQGDSAMYLCASSLLAGGQETQYFGPGTRLLVL.

The DNA for the CDR3 is TGTGCCAGCAGCTACTTAGAAAGCGGGAGCCAAACAGATACGCAGTATTTT. Protein product: CASSYLESGSQTDTQYF. The chain joins TRBV11-2 to TRBJ2-3; 8 bases agree with TRBD2. The CDR3 loop spans 17 amino acids. Germline V CDR1 and CDR2: SGHAT, FQNNGV. V dropped 4 bases and J dropped 3; count of bases not matched to a gene: 12.

V usage is TRBV13 and J usage is TRBJ2-5; the D gene is possibly TRBD1 (6 bases). Looked up from germline, CDR1 is PRHDT and CDR2 is FYEKMQ (reference sequence). V was shortened by 2 bases and J by 4 bases, with 17 bases between the two germline ends. CDR3 length equals 16 residues. The CDR3 loop is CASSLNPDSVRETQYF. In DNA, the CDR3 is TGTGCCAGCAGCTTAAACCCGGACAGTGTCAGAGAGACCCAGTACTTC. The full variable domain, with the rest looked up from reference TRBV13 and TRBJ2-5, is AAGVIQSPRHLIKEKRETATLKCYPIPRHDTVYWYQQGPGQDPQFLISFYEKMQSDKGSIPDRFSAQQFSDYHSELNMSSLELGDSALYFCASSLNPDSVRETQYFGPGTRLLVL.

This clone was picked up one time. J is TRBJ2-7 and V is TRBV29-1, with D unresolved. CDR3 length: 12 residues. Trimming shortened V by 4 bases and J by 2 bases, and 9 bases separated the two germline ends. Looked up from germline, CDR1 is SQVTM and CDR2 is ANQGSEA. This chain's CDR3 is CSVAFSAYEQYF. As DNA, the CDR3 is TGCAGCGTTGCCTTCTCTGCCTACGAGCAGTACTTC.

The rearrangement uses TRBV5-1 and TRBJ2-5; TRBD2 aligns across 7 bases. Trimming removed 4 bases from V and 5 bases from J; junction bases left unmatched: 5. Germline assignment: CDR1 SGHRS and CDR2 YFSETQ. This CDR3 is built from 13 residues. The CDR3 region is CASSIGLDETQYF. The CDR3 DNA reads as TGCGCCAGCAGCATCGGACTAGACGAGACCCAGTACTTC. The entire variable domain, with the rest obtained from reference TRBV5-1 and TRBJ2-5, is as follows: KAGVTQTPRYLIKTRGQQVTLSCSPISGHRSVSWYQQTPGQGLQFLFEYFSETQRNKGNFPGRFSGRQFSNSRSEMNVSTLELGDSALYLCASSIGLDETQYFGPGTRLLVL.

CDR3 nucleotides: TGTGCCAGCAGCTTAGATCTAGCGGAGAACACTGAAGCTTTCTTT. The encoded protein is CASSLDLAENTEAFF. This chain connects TRBV11-3 to TRBJ1-1; no clear D. Trimming took 0 bases from V and 1 from J, leaving 9 bases between them. The CDR3 totals 15 residues. Germline lookup yields CDR1 SGHNT and CDR2 YENEEA.

The rearrangement links TRBV5-1 to TRBJ2-1; maybe TRBD1 (7 bases). Germline V gene data show CDR1 as SGHRS and CDR2 as YFSETQ. The V end lost 2 bases, the J end lost 8 bases, and 17 bases lay between the germline ends. This CDR3 comprises 15 residues. The CDR3 DNA is TGCGCCAGCAGCTTACAGGGGCTAGCGAGCGATGAGCAGTTCTTC. Residues: CASSLQGLASDEQFF.

The V gene is TRBV7-8, the J gene TRBJ1-6; D ambiguous. Trimming removed 6 bases from V and 4 bases from J, with 7 bases in between. The CDR3 is 13 residues long. Germline V gene lookup returns CDR1 SGHVS and CDR2 FQNEAQ. The CDR3 DNA sequence: TGTGCCAGCAGAGATAGATATAATTCACCCCTCCACTTT. Protein: CASRDRYNSPLHF.